This T cell receptor beta chain was retrieved from a study of blood T cell repertoires in COVID-19. Study background: Sample material is recorded as cDNA or gDNA derived from T cells, B-cell-depleted T cells, or PBMCs.

This CDR3 is built from 17 residues. The V end lost 2 bases, the J end lost 0 bases, and 17 bases lay between the germline ends. This table comes from immunoSEQ multiplex PCR, and its TCRdb copy is limited to in-frame clones, with some not included. The sample includes about 420,000 clones, roughly 90% of them seen just once. During active infection, Seattle patients enrolled and were then monitored through disease. The sample comprised peripheral blood. The chain recombines TRBV23-1 with TRBJ2-7, with D tentatively TRBD2 (6 bases). TRBV23-1 is an ORF, with its function uncertain. This TCR derives from a man younger than 35 with COVID-19, enrolled during active disease. CDR3 DNA sequence: TGCGCCAGCAGTCAACATCCGAGTTCGGGGGACTCCTACGAGCAGTACTTC. It yields the protein CASSQHPSSGDSYEQYF.